A selection of T cell receptor beta chains follows, all from one sample in a study of graft-versus-host responses after intestinal transplantation. The method was immunoSEQ multiplex PCR; TCRdb's version includes in-frame clones alone and lacks a portion of them. This sample has 15,000 to 20,000 clones, with 80% found just once. The material sequenced was ileum tissue, taken just over 100 days after intestinal transplant. These receptors came from a human patient who received an intestinal transplant, so some T cells may come from the graft donor. The CDR3 runs from the conserved cysteine through the conserved F or W. The D gene is left open where the match is weak. The size entry is marked missing in some rows and otherwise reads once, few, many or a size class.

>TRBJ2-5|-|-|TRBV30
CAWSVKLYQETQYF
TGTGCCTGGAGTGTAAAACTGTACCAAGAGACCCAGTACTTC
>TRBJ2-2|-|TRBD1|TRBV27
CASSKQGAANTGELFF
TGTGCCAGCAGTAAACAGGGGGCGGCGAACACCGGGGAGCTGTTTTTT
>TRBJ2-7|once|-|TRBV18
CASSPGQDSGGDEQYF
TGTGCCAGCTCACCAGGGCAGGACTCCGGCGGTGACGAGCAGTACTTC
>TRBJ2-7|-|-|TRBV28
CASSFAVTYEQYF
TGTGCCAGCAGTTTTGCCGTGACCTACGAGCAGTACTTC
>TRBJ2-1|-|TRBD2|TRBV5-1
CASSLSGSLEEQFF
TGCGCCAGCAGCTTGAGCGGGAGTCTCGAAGAGCAGTTCTTC
>TRBJ2-2|-|-|TRBV10-3
CAISESRRMSNTGELFF
TGTGCCATCAGTGAGTCGAGACGGATGTCGAACACCGGGGAGCTGTTTTTT
>TRBJ2-2|-|TRBD1|TRBV7-9
CASSTRTGRYTGELFF
TGTGCCAGCAGCACCAGGACAGGGAGGTACACCGGGGAGCTGTTTTTT
>TRBJ2-7|-|-|TRBV18
CASSPSGDEQYF
TGTGCCAGCTCACCATCGGGGGACGAGCAGTACTTC
>TRBJ1-2|few|-|TRBV9
CASSADRNYGYTF
TGTGCCAGCAGCGCGGACAGAAACTATGGCTACACCTTC
>TRBJ1-1|-|-|TRBV12-2
CASSPASGEEGGAFF
TGTGCCAGCAGCCCCGCGTCAGGAGAAGAGGGAGGAGCTTTCTTT
>TRBJ2-1|-|-|TRBV28
CASSLERYSYNEQFF
TGTGCCAGCAGCCTCGAAAGATACTCCTACAATGAGCAGTTCTTC
>TRBJ2-3|-|TRBD2|TRBV6-5
CASSLSGSGADTQYF
TGTGCCAGCAGTCTTAGCGGGAGTGGGGCAGATACGCAGTATTTT
>TRBJ2-7|-|-|TRBV6-6
CASSLQSTYEQYF
TGTGCCAGCAGTTTGCAGAGTACCTACGAGCAGTACTTC
>TRBJ2-7|-|-|TRBV7-9
CASSLGSSRAYEQYF
TGTGCCAGCAGCTTGGGTTCTAGCCGAGCCTACGAGCAGTACTTC
>TRBJ2-7|-|-|TRBV4-1
CASSPWDRPYEQYF
TGCGCCAGCAGCCCCTGGGACCGCCCTTACGAGCAGTACTTC
>TRBJ1-1|-|-|TRBV6-6
CASSYHDGNEAFF
TGTGCCAGCAGTTACCATGACGGTAATGAAGCTTTCTTT
>TRBJ1-5|-|-|TRBV5-5
CASSFGGRYQPQHF
TGTGCCAGCAGCTTCGGCGGACGGTATCAGCCCCAGCATTTT
>TRBJ2-4|-|-|TRBV7-2
CASSFRQVSARNIQYF
TGTGCCAGCAGCTTTAGACAGGTGTCAGCCAGAAACATTCAGTACTTC
>TRBJ2-7|few|TRBD1|TRBV4-1
CASSPDRGYEQYF
TGCGCCAGCAGCCCGGACAGGGGCTACGAGCAGTACTTC
>TRBJ2-7|-|TRBD2|TRBV27
CASSFAAGGLRWEQYF
TGTGCCAGCAGTTTCGCAGCGGGAGGGCTCAGGTGGGAGCAGTACTTC
>TRBJ2-7|-|-|TRBV6-4
CASQNEQYF
TGTGCCAGCCAAAACGAGCAGTACTTC
>TRBJ2-1|-|TRBD2|TRBV9
CASSDGLAGYNEQFF
TGTGCCAGCAGCGACGGACTAGCGGGATACAATGAGCAGTTCTTC
>TRBJ2-7|-|-|TRBV5-8
CASSLPGEQYF
TGTGCCAGCAGCTTGCCCGGTGAGCAGTACTTC
>TRBJ2-3|-|TRBD2|TRBV11-3
CASSVGGLAAGTDTQYF
TGTGCCAGCAGCGTCGGGGGACTAGCGGCGGGCACAGATACGCAGTATTTT
>TRBJ1-2|-|-|TRBV10-3
CAIKKLGSQGYGYTF
TGTGCCATCAAAAAACTAGGGTCTCAGGGCTATGGCTACACCTTC
>TRBJ2-7|-|TRBD1|TRBV6-5
CASSGDRAYEQYF
TGTGCCAGCAGTGGGGACAGGGCCTACGAGCAGTACTTC
>TRBJ2-5|-|-|TRBV6-5
CASSVRGIQETQYF
TGTGCCAGCAGTGTCAGGGGAATCCAAGAGACCCAGTACTTC
>TRBJ2-7|once|-|TRBV5-1
CASSLFSDFYEQYF
TGCGCCAGCAGCTTGTTCTCGGATTTTTACGAGCAGTACTTC
>TRBJ1-5|-|TRBD1|TRBV11-2
CASSLVPTSDRGQDQPQHF
TGTGCCAGCAGCTTAGTACCGACATCGGACAGGGGACAAGATCAGCCCCAGCATTTT
>TRBJ1-4|-|-|TRBV6-5
CASREPGGTNEKLFF
TGTGCCAGCAGGGAACCTGGGGGGACTAATGAAAAACTGTTTTTT
>TRBJ2-3|once|-|TRBV7-2
CASSLSSSVDTQYF
TGTGCCAGCAGCCTATCATCTAGCGTAGATACGCAGTATTTT
>TRBJ1-1|-|TRBD1|TRBV25-1
CASSTDRGKHTEAFF
TGTGCCAGCAGTACGGACAGGGGGAAGCACACTGAAGCTTTCTTT
>TRBJ2-5|-|-|TRBV19
CASSSLVGKTQYF
TGTGCCAGTAGTTCGTTAGTGGGAAAGACCCAGTACTTC
>TRBJ2-7|-|-|TRBV7-3
CASSLNGRGYEQYF
TGTGCCAGCAGCTTAAACGGGAGAGGGTACGAGCAGTACTTC
>TRBJ2-7|-|TRBD2|TRBV19
CASSNQRGAYEQYF
TGTGCCAGTAGTAACCAGCGGGGTGCCTACGAGCAGTACTTC
>TRBJ2-5|-|-|TRBV4-3
CASSQDRRGLETQYF
TGCGCCAGCAGCCAAGACCGCCGGGGGTTAGAGACCCAGTACTTC
>TRBJ2-1|-|-|TRBV19
CASSITQDRGGHNEQFF
TGTGCCAGTAGTATTACCCAAGACAGGGGAGGGCACAATGAGCAGTTCTTC
>TRBJ2-7|-|-|TRBV7-2
CAGSPNPGLRYF
TGTGCCGGCAGCCCTAACCCGGGACTGAGGTACTTC
>TRBJ2-7|once|-|TRBV7-2
CASSGGLSYEQYF
TGTGCCAGCAGCGGGGGACTCTCCTACGAGCAGTACTTC
>TRBJ2-5|-|TRBD2|TRBV2
CASSSGGLAGKETQYF
TGTGCCAGCAGTTCAGGGGGACTAGCGGGAAAAGAGACCCAGTACTTC
>TRBJ2-6|-|TRBD1|TRBV6-4
CASSDGTGFFGANVLTF
TGTGCCAGCAGTGACGGGACAGGGTTTTTTGGGGCCAACGTCCTGACTTTC
>TRBJ2-7|-|TRBD1|TRBV6-5
CASSPDRGSYEQYF
TGTGCCAGCAGTCCCGACAGGGGTTCCTACGAGCAGTACTTC
>TRBJ2-1|few|TRBD2|TRBV7-8
CASSLVRRPGLVGKGDEQFF
TGTGCCAGCAGCTTAGTTCGCCGCCCGGGACTAGTCGGAAAGGGCGATGAGCAGTTCTTC
>TRBJ2-7|-|-|TRBV7-9
CASSLGDGYEQYF
TGTGCCAGCAGCTTAGGGGACGGCTACGAGCAGTACTTC
>TRBJ2-7|-|TRBD1|TRBV5-8
CASSLWDRGLGEQYF
TGTGCCAGCAGCTTGTGGGACAGGGGCCTCGGGGAGCAGTACTTC
>TRBJ2-7|-|TRBD2|TRBV19
CASSKTSGSYEQYF
TGTGCCAGTAGTAAGACTAGCGGGAGCTACGAGCAGTACTTC
>TRBJ1-2|-|-|TRBV27
CASSFSQGWPNYGYTF
TGTGCCAGCAGTTTTTCCCAGGGGTGGCCTAACTATGGCTACACCTTC